Detailed here is one T cell receptor (beta chain). In its sample, this clone was seen once. It has no known antigen specificity. No much larger clone is present one base from it, and per-base qualities are unavailable. This entry belongs to a study of OX40 agonist ivuxolimab in advanced cancers. Describing the broader study: The costimulatory receptor OX40 (CD134) was targeted by ivuxolimab, a fully human IgG2 agonistic monoclonal antibody. Partial responses occurred in three dose-escalation patients, of whom one had hepatocellular carcinoma and two had cutaneous melanoma. The paper covers the monotherapy dose-escalation part of the phase I ivuxolimab trial, which included N of about 51 patients. Prior anti-PD-1, anti-PD-L1 or anti-CTLA-4 therapy was permitted, and approximately 41% of dose-escalation patients had received checkpoint inhibitors. Peripheral TCRbeta sequencing aimed to test whether ivuxolimab altered TCR sequence diversity and caused clonal T-cell expansion. Intravenous ivuxolimab was administered to patients every 2 weeks at six dose levels: 0.01, 0.1, 0.3, 1.5, 3 and 10 mg/kg. Among the 52 dose-escalation patients, around 19 had hepatocellular carcinoma, some 15 melanoma, 9 renal cell carcinoma and 9 head and neck cancer. In the dose-escalation cohort, around four fifths of patients were male, and the mean age was around 65 years with a range of roughly 20 to 80. Broad study findings and their caveats: Clonal expansion of both CD4+ and CD8+ blood T cells was observed from baseline to week 6 at doses 0.1 to 3.0 mg/kg. After ivuxolimab, more expanded clones were found on average in CD8+ T cells than in CD4+ T cells. Low levels of normalized T-cell clonal expansion were also seen in some nonresponding patients. The antigen specificity of the peripheral T cells that underwent clonal expansion was not determined. In the 0.1-3.0 mg/kg groups, partial responders had among the lowest normalized peripheral clonal expansion, particularly in CD8+ T cells.

The cysteine opens and the phenylalanine closes a CDR3 of 13 amino acids. The read is trimmed to its CDR3 DNA, 39 bases read in frame from base 1. The V end loses 6 bases and the J end loses 5 bases, and a stretch of 13 bases separates them. Based on the germline V gene, the CDR1 and CDR2 sequences are KGHSH and LQKENI. The trial excluded patients who had a history of autoimmune disease or who were on systemic immunosuppression. Peripheral blood for TCR sequencing was collected from all dose cohorts at baseline, on cycle 4 day 1, and on cycle 7 day 1. Samples came from an open-label, multicenter, first-in-human phase I dose-escalation trial of ivuxolimab. Adults with locally advanced or metastatic head and neck squamous cell, hepatocellular, melanoma or renal cell carcinoma were enrolled in the trial. Before TCR sequencing, CD4+ T cells and CD8+ T cells from peripheral blood were sorted into separate populations.

To sequence the TCRbeta CDR3 region, genomic DNA was isolated from the sorted cells. The immunoSEQ Assay was used for sequencing of TCRbeta CDR3 regions. TCRdb retrieved this table from immuneACCESS and kept in-frame rearrangements only. Not all clones are present; in checked studies, unresolved V genes account for under half, and no reason is known for the remainder. Present in this sample are 69,000 or so clones, roughly four fifths of which were seen just once. The ten biggest clones cover around 5.1% of the sample. The chain is made from TRBV18 and TRBJ2-5; a tentative D call is TRBD2 (6 bases match). The origin of this receptor is an adult with an advanced solid tumor such as melanoma, head and neck, liver or kidney cancer. Specimen: CD4+ or CD8+ T cells sorted from blood, collected in a trial of the OX40 agonist ivuxolimab. The DNA sequence follows: TGTGCCAGCTCTCCGGGGGTATTTGAGACCCAGTACTTC. This encodes CASSPGVFETQYF.